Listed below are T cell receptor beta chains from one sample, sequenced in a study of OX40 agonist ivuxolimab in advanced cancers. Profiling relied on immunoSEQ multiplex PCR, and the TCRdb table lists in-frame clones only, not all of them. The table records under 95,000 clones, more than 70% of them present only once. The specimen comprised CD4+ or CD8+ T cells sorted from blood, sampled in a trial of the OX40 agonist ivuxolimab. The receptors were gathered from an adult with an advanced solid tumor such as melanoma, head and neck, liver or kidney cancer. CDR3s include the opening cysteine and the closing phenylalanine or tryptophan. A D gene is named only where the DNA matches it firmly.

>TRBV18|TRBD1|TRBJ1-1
TGTGCCAGCTCACCAACAGGAGGGGGCGACACTGAAGCTTTCTTT
CASSPTGGGDTEAFF
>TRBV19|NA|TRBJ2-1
TGTGCCAGTAGGGGGAGCTCCTACAATGAGCAGTTCTTC
CASRGSSYNEQFF
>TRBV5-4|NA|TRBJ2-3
TGTGCCAGCAGCTTTCCCAACACAGATACGCAGTATTTT
CASSFPNTDTQYF
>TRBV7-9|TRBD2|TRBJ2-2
TGTGCCAGCAGCTTAGCACCCGGACTAGCGGGAGGGACCGGGGAGCTGTTTTTT
CASSLAPGLAGGTGELFF
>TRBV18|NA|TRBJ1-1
TGTGCCAGCTCACCAAACGGATTGAACACTGAAGCTTTCTTT
CASSPNGLNTEAFF
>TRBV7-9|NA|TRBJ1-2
TGTGCCAGCAGCCAACAGACACCTTTAAACTATGGCTACACCTTC
CASSQQTPLNYGYTF
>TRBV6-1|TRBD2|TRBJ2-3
TGTGCCAGCACCGGCCTAGCGGGGGGCGGGGATACGCAGTATTTT
CASTGLAGGGDTQYF
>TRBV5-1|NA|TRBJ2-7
TGCGCCAGCAGCCTCGACGGCTACGAGCAGTACTTC
CASSLDGYEQYF
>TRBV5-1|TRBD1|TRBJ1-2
TGCGCCAGCAGCCCACAGGGGACTAACTATGGCTACACCTTC
CASSPQGTNYGYTF
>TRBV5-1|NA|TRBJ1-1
TGCGCCAGCACGCTACAGGGTCAGGGGTCTGCTTTCTTT
CASTLQGQGSAFF
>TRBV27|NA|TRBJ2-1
TGTGCCAGCAGTTTAATTGGAACCTACAATGAGCAGTTCTTC
CASSLIGTYNEQFF
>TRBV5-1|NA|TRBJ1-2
TGCGCCAGCAGCCTCGACACCCCATACAATGGCTACACCTTC
CASSLDTPYNGYTF
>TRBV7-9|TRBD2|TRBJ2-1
TGTGCCAGCAACAAGGGGACTAGCGGGAGGAGCTCCTACAATGAGCAGTTCTTC
CASNKGTSGRSSYNEQFF
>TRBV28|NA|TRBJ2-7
TGTGCCAGCAGTCAAATACCCAGAGTCGAGCAGTACTTC
CASSQIPRVEQYF
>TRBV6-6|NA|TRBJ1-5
TGTGCCAGCAGTCGACAGGATAGCAATCAGCCCCAGCATTTT
CASSRQDSNQPQHF
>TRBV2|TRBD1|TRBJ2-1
TGTGCCAGCAACGGACAGGGCTACAATGAGCAGTTCTTC
CASNGQGYNEQFF
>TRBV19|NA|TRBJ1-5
TGTGCCAGTAGTATAGTCGGGGGCGACGGCAATCAGCCCCAGCATTTT
CASSIVGGDGNQPQHF
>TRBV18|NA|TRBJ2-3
TGTGCCAGCTCACCCACAGATACGCAGTATTTT
CASSPTDTQYF
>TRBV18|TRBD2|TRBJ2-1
TGTGCCAGCTCCCCAACGGGAGCTAGCGGGAGCGATGAGCAGTTCTTC
CASSPTGASGSDEQFF
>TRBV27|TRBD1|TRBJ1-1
TGTGCCAGCAGTTTTTCCTTGACTTCCCTGGACAGGGCAAGGCCGCCTGAAGCTTTCTTT
CASSFSLTSLDRARPPEAFF
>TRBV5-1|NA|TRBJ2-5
TGCGCCAGCAGCCCGGGACAGGGAGCGGGAGAGCAGTACTTC
CASSPGQGAGEQYF
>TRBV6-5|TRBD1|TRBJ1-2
TGTGCCAGCAGTCCCGGGACAGGCGGCGCTGGCTACACCTTC
CASSPGTGGAGYTF
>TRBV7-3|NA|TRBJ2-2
TGTGCCAGCAGCTTTGGTGGCAGCGGCACAAACACCGGGGAGCTGTTTTTT
CASSFGGSGTNTGELFF
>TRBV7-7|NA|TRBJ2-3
TGTGCTAGCAGCTTAGGGACCGGACGAACAGATACGCAGTATTTT
CASSLGTGRTDTQYF